Presented here are 14 T cell receptor beta chains from one specimen sequenced in a study of blood T cell repertoires in COVID-19. Assay used: immunoSEQ multiplex PCR; TCRdb lists only in-frame clones, some missing. This table has 110,000 to 150,000 clones, 85% to 90% appearing once. The specimen was peripheral blood. The receptors stem from a man aged 55 to 69 with active or convalescent COVID-19.

The chain employs TRBV24-1 and TRBJ2-7, with D perhaps matching TRBD2 (6 bases). V lost 4 bases, J lost 4 bases, and 19 bases lay in between. This CDR3 region has 16 residues. Germline CDR1 and CDR2: KGHDR and SFDVKD. CDR3 sequence (DNA): TGTGCCACCAGTGAGGGCTGGGGGACTCGGGGATACGAGCAGTACTTC. It yields the protein CATSEGWGTRGYEQYF.

The J gene is TRBJ1-5, the V gene TRBV4-1; D might be TRBD1 (5 bases). The CDR3 totals 15 residues. Germline V lookup: CDR1 MGHRA, CDR2 YSYEKL. Trimming removed 6 bases at V and 0 bases at J, with 12 bases between. CDR3 DNA: TGCGCCAGCAGTCCCACGACAGCTAGCAATCAGCCCCAGCATTTT. Protein product: CASSPTTASNQPQHF.

V gene TRBV28 combines with J gene TRBJ2-5, with D perhaps TRBD1 (6 bases). The germline V and J ends were trimmed by 2 bases and 5 bases, with 12 bases remaining between them. Germline CDR1 MDHEN, CDR2 SYDVKM. This CDR3 spans 14 amino acids. In DNA, the CDR3 is TGTGCCAGCAGTTTAACAGGGACCGTGGAGACCCAGTACTTC. This translates into CASSLTGTVETQYF.

This chain uses TRBV28 with TRBJ2-7; the D gene is possibly TRBD2 (5 bases). V lost 7 bases and J 0 bases, leaving 13 bases between the germline ends. The CDR3 contains 14 residues. Germline V gene lookup returns CDR1 MDHEN and CDR2 SYDVKM. The CDR3 loop is CASTPGGRSYEQYF. The CDR3 nucleotides read TGTGCCAGCACCCCTGGCGGGCGCTCCTACGAGCAGTACTTC. The full variable domain, with the rest looked up from reference TRBV28 and TRBJ2-7, is DVKVTQSSRYLVKRTGEKVFLECVQDMDHENMFWYRQDPGLGLRLIYFSYDVKMKEKGDIPEGYSVSREKKERFSLILESASTNQTSMYLCASTPGGRSYEQYFGPGTRLTVT.

This chain joins TRBV24-1 and TRBJ2-3; 10 bases align to TRBD1. Per germline, CDR1 KGHDR and CDR2 SFDVKD. V lost 4 bases to trimming and J lost 6 bases; unmatched junction nucleotides: 6. This CDR3 has 15 amino acids. Here the CDR3 reads CATSEPGQGFDTQYF. CDR3 nucleotides: TGTGCCACCAGTGAACCGGGACAGGGGTTTGATACGCAGTATTTT.

V and J are TRBV11-2 and TRBJ2-7; a weak D match, TRBD2 (5 bases). Trimming shortened V by 4 bases and J by 3 bases, and 10 bases separated the two germline ends. There are 13 residues in the CDR3. The germline V gene encodes CDR1 SGHAT and CDR2 FQNNGV. CDR3 in DNA: TGTGCCAGCAGCTGGGCCCGGGACTACGAGCAGTACTTC. Translation: CASSWARDYEQYF.

This chain joins TRBV11-1 and TRBJ2-4; 9 bases fit TRBD1. The V segment lost 6 bases and the J segment 5 bases; nucleotides outside the gene matches: 2. This CDR3 is built from 13 residues. CDR1 is SGHAT and CDR2 is FQDESV in the germline V gene (reference sequence). The CDR3 region is CASRGQGENIQYF. The CDR3 DNA follows: TGTGCCAGCAGGGGACAGGGCGAAAACATTCAGTACTTC.

The V gene is TRBV5-1, the J gene TRBJ2-7; 16 nucleotides align to TRBD2. V shed 4 bases, J shed 7 bases, and the junction held 11 bases outside the gene matches. This CDR3 has 17 amino acids. Germline CDR1 reads SGHRS; CDR2 reads YFSETQ. CDR3 in DNA: TGCGCCAGCAGCGGGGGACTAGCGGGAGGGACGGTTGGGGAGCAGTACTTC. Translated, it gives CASSGGLAGGTVGEQYF. Full variable domain (outside the CDR3, taken from reference TRBV5-1 and TRBJ2-7): KAGVTQTPRYLIKTRGQQVTLSCSPISGHRSVSWYQQTPGQGLQFLFEYFSETQRNKGNFPGRFSGRQFSNSRSEMNVSTLELGDSALYLCASSGGLAGGTVGEQYFGPGTRLTVT.

The chain employs TRBV19 and TRBJ2-7; possible D gene TRBD1, 5 bases. Germline V gene lookup returns CDR1 LNHDA and CDR2 SQIVND (reference sequence). The germline V and J ends were trimmed by 0 bases and 7 bases, with 13 bases remaining between them. The length of the CDR3 is 14 residues. Here the CDR3 DNA reads TGTGCCAGTAGTATAGATCTCGGCAGGGATGAGCAGTACTTC. It translates to CASSIDLGRDEQYF.

The V gene is TRBV5-4, the J gene TRBJ2-7, with 7 positions matching TRBD1. The length of the CDR3 is 15 residues. The ends lost 3 bases at V and 0 bases at J; junction bases unmatched: 6. In germline, CDR1 is SGHNT, CDR2 YYREEE (reference sequence). In DNA, the CDR3 is TGTGCCAGCAGCTCGGGGACAGTATCCTCCTACGAGCAGTACTTC. As protein: CASSSGTVSSYEQYF.

The genes are TRBV30 and TRBJ1-2; 12 nucleotides align to TRBD1. The V and J ends lost 0 bases and 8 bases, in that order; junction bases with no gene match: 10. This CDR3 has 16 residues. Germline CDR1 reads GTSNPN; CDR2 reads SVGIG (reference sequence). CDR3 DNA sequence: TGTGCCTGGAGTGTACAGGGGACAGGGGGCTTAGTAGGCTACACCTTC. It codes for CAWSVQGTGGLVGYTF.

This chain uses TRBV4-3 with TRBJ1-1, with TRBD1 identical over 9 bases. CDR3 length: 15 amino acids. The junction had 5 bases not matched to a gene; V was cut back by 2 bases and J by 4 bases. In germline, CDR1 is LGHNA, CDR2 YSLEER. The CDR3 DNA sequence: TGCGCCAGCAGCCAAAAGGAGACAGGGGGCACTGAAGCTTTCTTT. It is translated as CASSQKETGGTEAFF.

The V call is TRBV7-2, the J call TRBJ2-5; tentative D call: TRBD1 (5 bases). CDR1 is SGHTA, CDR2 FQGNSA, per germline. This CDR3 comprises 17 residues. V was cut by 3 bases and J by 2 bases, with 19 bases left in between. CDR3 loop: CASSFLLRRQSQETQYF. In DNA form, the CDR3 reads TGTGCCAGCAGCTTTCTTCTCCGGAGACAGAGTCAAGAGACCCAGTACTTC.

The V gene is TRBV2, the J gene TRBJ2-3, with TRBD2 identical over 10 bases. V was clipped by 7 bases and J by 1 base; unmatched bases: 5. Per germline, CDR1 SNHLY and CDR2 FYNNEI. The CDR3 runs 15 residues. CDR3 residues: CASIASGSRTDTQYF. Written as DNA, the CDR3 is TGTGCCAGCATTGCTAGCGGGAGTCGCACAGATACGCAGTATTTT.